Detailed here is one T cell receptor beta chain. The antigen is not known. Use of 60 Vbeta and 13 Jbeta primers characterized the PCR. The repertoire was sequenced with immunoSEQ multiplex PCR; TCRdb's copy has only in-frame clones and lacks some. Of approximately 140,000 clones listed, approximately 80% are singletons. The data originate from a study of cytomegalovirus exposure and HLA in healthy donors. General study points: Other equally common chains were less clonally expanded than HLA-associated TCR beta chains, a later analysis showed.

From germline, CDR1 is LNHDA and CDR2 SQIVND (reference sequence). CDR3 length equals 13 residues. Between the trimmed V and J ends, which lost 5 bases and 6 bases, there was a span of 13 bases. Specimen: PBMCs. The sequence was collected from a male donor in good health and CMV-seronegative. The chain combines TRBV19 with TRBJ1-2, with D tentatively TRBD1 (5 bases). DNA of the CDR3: TGTGCCAGTAGTTATTTACAGGTCCATGGCTACACCTTC. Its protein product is CASSYLQVHGYTF.